These 23 T cell receptor beta chains originate from one sample sequenced in a study of neurological immune-mediated disorders. TCRdb passed the 5' RACE reads through MiXCR, listing each CDR3 protein once. Here the sample spans 100,000 to 150,000 distinct CDR3 sequences, roughly 3.4% being singletons. Sequencing was carried out using PBMCs. The receptors originated from a woman in her twenties or thirties with multiple sclerosis.

This clonotype was detected a few times. The rearrangement links TRBV5-1 to TRBJ1-2; D may be TRBD1 (5 bases). The CDR3 has 12 amino acids. Germline V gene sequence: CDR1 SGHRS, CDR2 YFSETQ. Trimming stripped 4 bases from V and 7 bases from J, with 11 bases between. CDR3 loop: CASSPGRGGYTF. The DNA for the CDR3 is TGCGCCAGCAGCCCGGGAAGGGGTGGCTACACCTTC.

This clonotype has at least ten counts. V and J are TRBV7-2 and TRBJ2-7; 11 bases are shared with TRBD2. Germline V gene lookup returns CDR1 SGHTA and CDR2 FQGNSA. V was clipped by 2 bases and J by 2 bases; unmatched bases: 2. The CDR3 runs to 15 residues. DNA of the CDR3: TGTGCCAGCAGCTTAACTAGCGGGAGTACCTACGAGCAGTACTTC. Protein sequence: CASSLTSGSTYEQYF.

In its sample, this clonotype was seen many times. The V and J genes are TRBV20-1 and TRBJ2-7, with D perhaps TRBD2 (6 bases). V lost 2 bases, J lost 1 base, and 9 bases lay in between. From germline, CDR1 is DFQATT and CDR2 SNEGSKA (reference sequence). The CDR3 is made up of 13 amino acids. The CDR3 DNA sequence: TGCAGTGCTAGATACGGGGGTTCCTACGAGCAGTACTTC. It yields the protein CSARYGGSYEQYF.

Worth noting for this clonotype: A much larger clone lies a single base off, so this may be a read error. The chain employs TRBV5-1 and TRBJ1-1, with D perhaps TRBD1 (5 bases). The germline V gene has CDR1 SGHRS and CDR2 YFSETQ. Trimming removed 4 bases from V and 7 bases from J, with 17 bases in between. The CDR3 extends over 14 amino acids. The chain's CDR3 is CASSLFTGLGEAFF. The CDR3 nucleotides are TGCGCCAGCAGCCTGTTCACAGGTTTAGGTGAAGCTTTCTTT. Based on the CDR3 plus reference TRBV5-1 and TRBJ1-1, the full variable domain is KAGVTQTPRYLIKTRGQQVTLSCSPISGHRSVSWYQQTPGQGLQFLFEYFSETQRNKGNFPGRFSGRQFSNSRSEMNVSTLELGDSALYLCASSLFTGLGEAFFGQGTRLTVV.

The chain combines TRBV18 with TRBJ1-2; TRBD1 is a possible D gene (6 bases). Trimming left V 6 bases short and J 0 bases short, with 17 bases between. CDR1 is KGHSH, CDR2 LQKENI, per germline. The CDR3 loop spans 16 amino acids. The CDR3 region has the DNA TGTGCCAGCTCTCGCGAACGGACAGAAGCTAACTATGGCTACACCTTC. Amino acids: CASSRERTEANYGYTF.

This clonotype was found many times. The gene calls are TRBV12-3 or TRBV12-4 and TRBJ2-3, with D perhaps assigned TRBD1 or TRBD2 (5 bases each). V was shortened by 5 bases and J by 4 bases, with 16 bases between the two germline ends. The CDR3 contains 15 residues. The CDR3 DNA reads as TGTGCCAGCAGTCCCCTTAGGTCGGGGCCAGATACGCAGTATTTT. Protein: CASSPLRSGPDTQYF.

This clonotype has at least ten counts. J is TRBJ2-2 and V is TRBV20-1, with 7 bases that match TRBD2. Germline V CDR1 and CDR2: DFQATT, SNEGSKA (reference sequence). The CDR3 extends over 15 amino acids. The CDR3 DNA is TGCAGAAGTCCCCTAGCGGCGACAAACACCGGGGAGCTGTTTTTT. Translation: CRSPLAATNTGELFF.

In this sample, this clonotype turned up many times. The gene calls are TRBV20-1 and TRBJ1-1; no clear D gene. V lost 6 bases, J lost 0 bases, and 8 bases lay in between. This CDR3 is 12 amino acids long. Germline V lookup: CDR1 DFQATT, CDR2 SNEGSKA (reference sequence). In nucleotides, the CDR3 is TGCAGTGCGGGCAGAGTGAACACTGAAGCTTTCTTT. Its protein product is CSAGRVNTEAFF.

This chain connects TRBV7-2 to TRBJ1-4; D ambiguous. CDR1 is SGHTA and CDR2 is FQGNSA in the germline V gene. CDR3 length: 14 amino acids. Trimming took off 4 bases at V and 8 bases at J, with 14 bases between the two ends. CDR3 sequence: CASSSSGRNEKLFF. The CDR3 bases are TGTGCCAGCAGCTCGAGCGGGCGTAACGAAAAACTGTTTTTT.

This clonotype was picked up many times. The chain combines TRBV12-3 or TRBV12-4 with TRBJ1-1, with D tentatively TRBD1 (6 bases). The CDR3 has 14 amino acids. V was trimmed by 7 bases and J by 4 bases, leaving 16 bases between them. The chain's CDR3 is CASTRGREVTEAFF. CDR3 DNA sequence: TGTGCCAGCACCAGGGGCAGGGAAGTCACTGAAGCTTTCTTT.

This clonotype was recorded many times. This rearrangement joins TRBV12-3 or TRBV12-4 to TRBJ2-6; D is perhaps TRBD1 or TRBD2 (5 bases each). This CDR3 is 17 amino acids long. Trimming cost V 6 bases and J 0 bases, with 15 bases left between them. The CDR3 region is CASSPGTRRSGANVLTF. In DNA, the CDR3 is TGTGCCAGCAGCCCCGGGACGCGACGCTCTGGGGCCAACGTCCTGACTTTC.

The chain joins TRBV7-2 to TRBJ2-5; 7 bases are shared with TRBD2. J lost 7 bases, V lost 7 bases, and 12 bases had no gene match. Germline V lookup: CDR1 SGHTA, CDR2 FQGNSA. The CDR3 length is 14 residues. In nucleotides, the CDR3 is TGTGCCAGCACTCCTAGCGGCGACACGCGGACCCAGTACTTC. Translated, it gives CASTPSGDTRTQYF.

This clonotype was seen at least ten times. The rearrangement uses TRBV3-1 and TRBJ1-1; D unclear. V was cut by 0 bases and J by 1 base, with 6 bases left in between. The CDR3 is 14 amino acids. Germline CDR1 LGHDT, CDR2 YNNKEL (reference sequence). For the CDR3, the DNA is TGTGCCAGCAGCCAAGACTACTGGAACACTGAAGCTTTCTTT. Protein sequence: CASSQDYWNTEAFF.

The sample holds many counts of this clonotype. V gene TRBV7-8 combines with J gene TRBJ1-5, with a possible D match to TRBD1 (6 bases). The ends were cut back, 1 base at V and 1 base at J, with 14 bases in the middle. Germline loops: CDR1 SGHVS, CDR2 FQNEAQ. This CDR3 spans 17 amino acids. CDR3 sequence reads: CASSLVQGRVSNQPQHF. CDR3 DNA: TGTGCCAGCAGCTTAGTACAGGGCAGGGTCAGCAATCAGCCCCAGCATTTT.

The chain joins TRBV27 to TRBJ2-7, with 10 bases lining up with TRBD2. Germline assignment: CDR1 MNHEY and CDR2 SMNVEV (reference sequence). CDR3 length: 14 amino acids. The V segment lost 6 bases and the J segment 6 bases; nucleotides outside the gene matches: 8. This CDR3 reads CASRVWTSGSEQYF. In nucleotides, the CDR3 is TGTGCCAGCAGAGTTTGGACTAGCGGCTCCGAGCAGTACTTC.

This clonotype has a count of ten or more. The chain carries TRBV30 and TRBJ1-5, with D maybe TRBD1 (5 bases). Per germline, CDR1 GTSNPN and CDR2 SVGIG (reference sequence). V was trimmed by 2 bases and J by 6 bases, leaving 11 bases between them. This CDR3 is 13 amino acids long. The CDR3 is CAWSPYDSQPQHF. The CDR3 DNA reads as TGTGCCTGGAGTCCTTATGACAGTCAGCCCCAGCATTTT. The full variable domain, with the rest looked up from reference TRBV30 and TRBJ1-5, is SQTIHQWPATLVQPVGSPLSLECTVEGTSNPNLYWYRQAAGRGLQLLFYSVGIGQISSEVPQNLSASRPQDRQFILSSKKLLLSDSGFYLCAWSPYDSQPQHFGDGTRLSIL.

The sample holds many counts of this clonotype. The rearrangement links TRBV7-9 to TRBJ1-2; 9 bases line up with TRBD1. V lost 0 bases, J lost 4 bases, and 3 bases stayed unmatched. The CDR3 contains 15 residues. Germline-derived CDR1 and CDR2 are SEHNR and FQNEAQ (reference sequence). CDR3 sequence (DNA): TGTGCCAGCAGCTTAGCTACAGGGGGCGGCTATGGCTACACCTTC. This codes for CASSLATGGGYGYTF.

In this sample, this clonotype turned up many times. The V and J genes are TRBV3-1 and TRBJ2-3, with 10 bases fitting TRBD1. Trimming removed 2 bases from V and 0 bases from J; junction bases left unmatched: 2. Germline V gene sequence: CDR1 LGHDT, CDR2 YNNKEL (reference sequence). This CDR3 has 16 amino acids. CDR3 sequence reads: CASSQWTGGSTDTQYF. The CDR3 bases are TGTGCCAGCAGCCAATGGACAGGGGGTAGCACAGATACGCAGTATTTT.

This clonotype was detected many times. The V gene is TRBV25-1, the J gene TRBJ1-2; D call uncertain. This CDR3 comprises 13 residues. The V end lost 5 bases, the J end lost 4 bases, and 11 bases lay between the germline ends. Germline V gives CDR1 MGHDK, CDR2 SYGVNS. CDR3 in amino acids: CASSSRTAYGYTF. The CDR3 DNA follows: TGTGCCAGCAGTTCCCGGACGGCCTATGGCTACACCTTC.

This clonotype was recorded many times. The chain links TRBV6-6 to TRBJ1-1, with D unclear. The V end was cut by 7 bases, the J end by 7 bases, with 10 bases between. Germline loops: CDR1 MNHNY, CDR2 SVGAGI (reference sequence). This CDR3 is 11 amino acids long. The CDR3 loop reads CASIRAIEAFF. CDR3 nucleotides: TGTGCCAGCATTCGCGCGATTGAAGCTTTCTTT.

The sample holds many counts of this clonotype. The V call is TRBV2, the J call TRBJ2-5; 11 bases agree with TRBD2. Germline V gene data show CDR1 as SNHLY and CDR2 as FYNNEI. The CDR3 loop spans 16 amino acids. Unmatched junction bases numbered 6, after V lost 1 base and J lost 5 bases. CDR3 amino acids: CASSEGTSGQGETQYF. The CDR3 nucleotides read TGTGCCAGCAGTGAAGGGACTAGCGGGCAGGGGGAGACCCAGTACTTC.

The rearrangement uses TRBV11-2 and TRBJ1-4; 7 nucleotides match TRBD1. CDR1 is SGHAT, CDR2 FQNNGV, per germline. V was clipped by 3 bases and J by 8 bases; unmatched bases: 6. CDR3 size: 14 residues. Here the CDR3 reads CASSLSRGGEKLFF. Here the CDR3 DNA reads TGTGCCAGCAGCTTGTCCAGGGGGGGAGAAAAACTGTTTTTT.

This clonotype occurred many times. The J gene is TRBJ2-2, the V gene TRBV7-9; possible D gene TRBD2, 6 bases. Trimming left V 7 bases short and J 4 bases short, with 16 bases between. Germline-derived CDR1 and CDR2 are SEHNR and FQNEAQ (reference sequence). This CDR3 has 15 residues. Here the CDR3 DNA reads TGTGCCAGCAACCGAGGAGGGGTCGGCACCGGGGAGCTGTTTTTT. Amino acids: CASNRGGVGTGELFF.